The rows below give T cell receptor beta chains drawn from one sample of a study of OX40 agonist ivuxolimab in advanced cancers. Assay used: immunoSEQ multiplex PCR; TCRdb lists only in-frame clones, some missing. This table holds 65,000 to 85,000 clones, about 87% found once. This specimen was CD4+ or CD8+ T cells sorted from blood, taken in a trial of the OX40 agonist ivuxolimab. These receptors originate from an adult with an advanced solid tumor such as melanoma, head and neck, liver or kidney cancer. Each CDR3 is given without its conserved first and last residue. The D gene is left open where the match is weak. Expanded clones get a size class; other rows say once, few or many, or leave the size out.

17	.	.	TRBV27	TRBJ1-1	ASSLSYPAGGRMNTEAF
15	.	.	TRBV7-2	TRBJ2-6	ASSLGPAGSGANVLT
12	TRBD2	.	TRBV30	TRBJ2-1	AWSVRSSGDPGV
13	.	.	TRBV19	TRBJ1-6	ASSIEGRRDSPLH
12	TRBD1	.	TRBV14	TRBJ1-1	ASSHTQGHTEAF
12	.	.	TRBV19	TRBJ1-4	ASSRSASNEKLF
12	.	.	TRBV29-1	TRBJ2-7	SVDQGTSSDEQY
15	TRBD2	few	TRBV10-3	TRBJ2-1	AISEGTGTSGSFRQF
14	.	.	TRBV27	TRBJ1-2	ASSRGQTTSNYGYT
14	TRBD2	.	TRBV11-3	TRBJ2-1	ASSSAGLAGSNEQF
11	.	.	TRBV5-1	TRBJ2-1	ASSLGEMIEQF
12	TRBD1	few	TRBV28	TRBJ1-1	ASSTGGPNTEAF
11	.	.	TRBV11-2	TRBJ1-3	ASSLWFRDTIY
12	.	.	TRBV28	TRBJ1-3	ASGNGGSGNTIY
11	TRBD2	.	TRBV30	TRBJ2-7	AWNGGGSYEQY
11	.	.	TRBV5-8	TRBJ1-2	ASSPDWGYGYT
12	.	.	TRBV19	TRBJ2-2	ASRVGGSSGELF
13	TRBD1	.	TRBV11-2	TRBJ2-4	ASRRTGEKKNIQY
13	.	once	TRBV7-9	TRBJ1-3	ASSLPRGNGNTIY
11	.	once	TRBV7-2	TRBJ2-3	ASSLRGIDTQY
11	.	.	TRBV10-1	TRBJ2-1	ASSESTNNEQF
11	.	.	TRBV6-1	TRBJ1-1	ASSEEGLAEAF
10	.	.	TRBV19	TRBJ1-5	ASSTKFQPQH
12	.	.	TRBV11-2	TRBJ2-7	ASSSGVRVPEQY
13	.	.	TRBV28	TRBJ2-1	ASSSIAPGGNEQF
13	TRBD1	.	TRBV28	TRBJ2-7	ASSKPMGQAYEQY
15	.	.	TRBV28	TRBJ1-5	ASSQTRGRDSNQPQH
12	.	.	TRBV11-2	TRBJ2-1	ASSLASSYNEQF
14	.	.	TRBV27	TRBJ1-6	ASRFGASSYNSPLH
14	.	.	TRBV5-4	TRBJ2-5	ASSAGGRERGETQY
14	TRBD2	.	TRBV7-3	TRBJ2-2	ASSSTSGRAGGELF
12	TRBD1	.	TRBV11-1	TRBJ2-1	ASRWTGGRNEQF
14	.	.	TRBV18	TRBJ2-1	ASSRQELLLYNEQF
11	TRBD1	.	TRBV7-2	TRBJ1-2	ASSPTGGFGYT
13	.	.	TRBV5-1	TRBJ2-1	ASSGGRGSYNEQF
9	TRBD1	.	TRBV20-1	TRBJ2-7	SARQGYEQY
10	TRBD1	.	TRBV30	TRBJ2-5	AWKSGGETQY
12	TRBD1	.	TRBV28	TRBJ2-1	ASSLEQGTAEQF
11	.	once	TRBV11-1	TRBJ1-1	ASTNPTGSEAF
12	.	.	TRBV27	TRBJ2-1	ASRTERGYNEQF
14	.	.	TRBV5-1	TRBJ2-1	ASSLAAVYSYNEQF